This T cell receptor beta chain was recovered during a study of identical twins. Study conclusions and caveats: Sequences that were beta out-of-frame showed weaker excess twin sharing. Carriage of fewer insertions was seen in abundant cord blood beta clonotypes, whereas memory repertoires showed none.

TCRdb re-called the 5' RACE reads through MiXCR, storing one row per CDR3 protein. The sample holds a few hundred thousand distinct CDR3 sequences; around a tenth are singletons and the top ten take 2.5% to 3%. A note on this clonotype: What it binds is not known.

V was cut by 5 bases and J by 5 bases, with 18 bases left in between. Germline-derived CDR1 and CDR2 are SGHAT and FQNNGV. This CDR3 is built from 15 residues. The same sample was also studied in work on yellow fever vaccine responses in identical twins.

What was sequenced was PBMCs. This chain connects TRBV11-2 to TRBJ1-1; D unclear. This receptor was identified in a woman between 18 and 30 years old in good health. The CDR3, as DNA: TGTGCCAGCAGCCCGCAGTGGCCCCTCGTAACTGAAGCTTTCTTT. Encoded protein: CASSPQWPLVTEAFF. Using reference TRBV11-2 and TRBJ1-1 for the parts outside the CDR3, the full variable domain is EAGVAQSPRYKIIEKRQSVAFWCNPISGHATLYWYQQILGQGPKLLIQFQNNGVVDDSQLPKDRFSAERLKGVDSTLKIQPAKLEDSAVYLCASSPQWPLVTEAFFGQGTRLTVV.